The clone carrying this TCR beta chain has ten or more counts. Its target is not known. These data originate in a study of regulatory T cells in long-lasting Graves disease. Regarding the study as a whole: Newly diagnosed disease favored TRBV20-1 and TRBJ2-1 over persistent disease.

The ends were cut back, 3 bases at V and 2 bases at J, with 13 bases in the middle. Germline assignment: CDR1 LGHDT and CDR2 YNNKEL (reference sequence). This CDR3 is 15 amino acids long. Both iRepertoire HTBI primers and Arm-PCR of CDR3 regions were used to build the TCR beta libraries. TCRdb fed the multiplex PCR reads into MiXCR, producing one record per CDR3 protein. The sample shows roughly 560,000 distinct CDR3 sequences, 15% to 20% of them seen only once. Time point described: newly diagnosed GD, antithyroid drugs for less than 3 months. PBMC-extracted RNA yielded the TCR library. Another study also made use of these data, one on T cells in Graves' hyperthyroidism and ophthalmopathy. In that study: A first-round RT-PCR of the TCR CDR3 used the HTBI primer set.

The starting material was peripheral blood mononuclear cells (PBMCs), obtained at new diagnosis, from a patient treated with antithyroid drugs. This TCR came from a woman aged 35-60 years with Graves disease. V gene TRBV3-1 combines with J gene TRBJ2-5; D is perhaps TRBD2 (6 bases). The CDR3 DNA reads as TGTGCCAGCAGCCATAGTCTAGGACTACAAGAGACCCAGTACTTC. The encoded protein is CASSHSLGLQETQYF.